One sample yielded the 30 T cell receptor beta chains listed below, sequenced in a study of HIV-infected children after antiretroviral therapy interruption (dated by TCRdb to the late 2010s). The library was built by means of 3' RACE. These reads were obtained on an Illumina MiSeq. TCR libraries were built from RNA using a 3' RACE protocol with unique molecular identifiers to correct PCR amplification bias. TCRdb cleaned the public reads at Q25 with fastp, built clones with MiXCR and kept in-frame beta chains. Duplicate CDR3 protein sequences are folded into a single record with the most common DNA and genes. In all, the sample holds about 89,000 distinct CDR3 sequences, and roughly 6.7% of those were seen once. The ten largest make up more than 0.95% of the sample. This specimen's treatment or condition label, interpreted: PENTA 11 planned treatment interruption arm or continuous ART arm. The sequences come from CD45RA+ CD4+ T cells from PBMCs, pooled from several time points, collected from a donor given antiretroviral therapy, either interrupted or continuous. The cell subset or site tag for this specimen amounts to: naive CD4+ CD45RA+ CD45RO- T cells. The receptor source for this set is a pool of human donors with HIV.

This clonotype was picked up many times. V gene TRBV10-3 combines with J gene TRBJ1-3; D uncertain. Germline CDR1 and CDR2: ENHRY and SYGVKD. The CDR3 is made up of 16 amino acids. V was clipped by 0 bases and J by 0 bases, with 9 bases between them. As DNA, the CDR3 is TGTGCCATCAGTGAGTCTAGGAGGGACTCTGGAAACACCATATATTTT. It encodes CAISESRRDSGNTIYF.

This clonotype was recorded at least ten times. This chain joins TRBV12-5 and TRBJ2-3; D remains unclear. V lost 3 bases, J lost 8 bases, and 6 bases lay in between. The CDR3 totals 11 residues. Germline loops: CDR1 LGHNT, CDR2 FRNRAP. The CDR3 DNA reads TGTGCTAGTGGTTTTGCTGCTACGCAGTATTTT. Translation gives CASGFAATQYF.

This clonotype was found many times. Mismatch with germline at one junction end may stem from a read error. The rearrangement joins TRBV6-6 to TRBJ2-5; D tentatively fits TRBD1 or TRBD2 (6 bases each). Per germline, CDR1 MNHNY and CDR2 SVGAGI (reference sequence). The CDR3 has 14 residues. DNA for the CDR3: TGTGCCAGCGGAACGAGGGGGGACCAAGACACCCAGTACTTT. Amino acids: CASGTRGDQDTQYF.

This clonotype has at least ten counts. CDR3 loop: CASSIAGATSGEQFF. The CDR3 bases are TGTGCCAGCAGCATAGCGGGGGCTACATCTGGTGAGCAGTTCTTC. This chain joins TRBV2 and TRBJ2-1, with TRBD2 matching over 9 bases. Germline CDR1 SNHLY, CDR2 FYNNEI. The J segment lost 9 bases and the V segment lost 6 bases, leaving 12 bases of the junction unmatched. This CDR3 has 15 residues.

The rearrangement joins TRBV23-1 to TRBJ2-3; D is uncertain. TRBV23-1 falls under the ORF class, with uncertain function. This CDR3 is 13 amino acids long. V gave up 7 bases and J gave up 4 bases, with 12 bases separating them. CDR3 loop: CASTRSYPDTQYF. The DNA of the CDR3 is TGCGCCAGCACCCGATCTTACCCAGATACGCAGTATTTT.

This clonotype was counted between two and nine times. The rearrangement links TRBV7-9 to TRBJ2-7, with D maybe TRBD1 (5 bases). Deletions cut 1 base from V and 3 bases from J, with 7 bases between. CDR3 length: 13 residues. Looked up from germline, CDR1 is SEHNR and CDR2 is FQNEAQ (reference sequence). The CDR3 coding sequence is TGTGCCAGCAGCTTAGACAGGTACTACGAGCAGTACTTC. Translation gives CASSLDRYYEQYF.

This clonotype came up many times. This CDR3 is CASKSGANVLTF. CDR3 sequence (DNA): TGTGCCAGTAAGTCTGGGGCCAACGTCCTGACTTTC. The chain recombines TRBV28 with TRBJ2-6; unclear D gene. Trimming removed 9 bases at V and 1 base at J, with 4 bases between. CDR1 and CDR2 from the germline V gene are MDHEN and SYDVKM. CDR3 length: 12 residues. Supplemented by reference TRBV28 and TRBJ2-6, the full variable domain reads DVKVTQSSRYLVKRTGEKVFLECVQDMDHENMFWYRQDPGLGLRLIYFSYDVKMKEKGDIPEGYSVSREKKERFSLILESASTNQTSMYLCASKSGANVLTFGAGSRLTVL.

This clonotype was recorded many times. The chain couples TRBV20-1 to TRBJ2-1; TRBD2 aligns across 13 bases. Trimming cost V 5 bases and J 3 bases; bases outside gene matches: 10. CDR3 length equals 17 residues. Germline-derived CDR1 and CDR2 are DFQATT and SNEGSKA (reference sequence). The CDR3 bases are TGCAGTGCTCCCCAACTAGCGGGAGGGCCGGTCTACAATGAGCAGTTCTTC. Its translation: CSAPQLAGGPVYNEQFF.

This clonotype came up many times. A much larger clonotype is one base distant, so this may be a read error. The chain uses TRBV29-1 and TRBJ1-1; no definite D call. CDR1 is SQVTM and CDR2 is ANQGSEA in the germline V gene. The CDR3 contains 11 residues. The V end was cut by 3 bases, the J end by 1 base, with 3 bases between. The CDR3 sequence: CSVEENTEAFF. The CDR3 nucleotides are TGCAGCGTTGAGGAGAACACTGAAGCTTTCTTT.

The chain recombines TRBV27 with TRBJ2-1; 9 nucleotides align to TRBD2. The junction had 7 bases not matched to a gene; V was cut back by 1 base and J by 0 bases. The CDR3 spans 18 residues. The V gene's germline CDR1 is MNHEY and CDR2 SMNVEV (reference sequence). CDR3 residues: CASSLFTSGRFSYNEQFF. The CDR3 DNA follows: TGTGCCAGCAGTTTATTTACTAGCGGGCGCTTCTCCTACAATGAGCAGTTCTTC.

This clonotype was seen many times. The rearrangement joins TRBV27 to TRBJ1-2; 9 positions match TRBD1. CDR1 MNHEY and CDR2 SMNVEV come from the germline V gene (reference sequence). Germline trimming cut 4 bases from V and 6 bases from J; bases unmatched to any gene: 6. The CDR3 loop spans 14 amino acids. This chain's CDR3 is CASSSGTGRNGYTF. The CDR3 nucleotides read TGTGCCAGCAGTTCCGGGACAGGGAGAAATGGCTACACCTTC.

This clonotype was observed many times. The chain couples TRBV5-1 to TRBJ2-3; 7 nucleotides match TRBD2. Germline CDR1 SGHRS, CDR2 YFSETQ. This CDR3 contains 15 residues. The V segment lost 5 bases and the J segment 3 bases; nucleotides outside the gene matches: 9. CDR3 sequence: CASRWSGVKTDTQYF. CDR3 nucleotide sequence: TGCGCCAGCAGGTGGAGCGGGGTGAAAACAGATACGCAGTATTTT.

The CDR3 spells CASSSGQGQETQYF. The CDR3 DNA reads TGCGCCAGCAGCAGCGGACAGGGACAAGAGACCCAGTACTTC. The V and J genes are TRBV5-1 and TRBJ2-5; 8 bases are shared with TRBD1. V was pared by 4 bases and J by 2 bases, with 4 bases of the junction left unmatched. This CDR3 comprises 14 residues. Germline CDR1 is SGHRS and CDR2 is YFSETQ.

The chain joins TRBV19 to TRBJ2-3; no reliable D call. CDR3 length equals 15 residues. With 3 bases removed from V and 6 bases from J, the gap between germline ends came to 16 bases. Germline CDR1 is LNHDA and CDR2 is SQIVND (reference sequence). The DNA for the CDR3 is TGTGCCAGTAGTATTGGAGCCAACTTGGGGGATACGCAGTATTTT. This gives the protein CASSIGANLGDTQYF. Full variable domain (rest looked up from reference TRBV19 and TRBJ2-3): DGGITQSPKYLFRKEGQNVTLSCEQNLNHDAMYWYRQDPGQGLRLIYYSQIVNDFQKGDIAEGYSVSREKKESFPLTVTSAQKNPTAFYLCASSIGANLGDTQYFGPGTRLTVL.

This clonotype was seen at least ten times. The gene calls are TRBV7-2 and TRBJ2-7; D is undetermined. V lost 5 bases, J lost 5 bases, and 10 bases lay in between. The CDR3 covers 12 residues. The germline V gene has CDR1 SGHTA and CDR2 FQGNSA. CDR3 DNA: TGTGCCAGCAGCCCAGTCGTTGACGAGCAGTACTTC. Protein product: CASSPVVDEQYF.

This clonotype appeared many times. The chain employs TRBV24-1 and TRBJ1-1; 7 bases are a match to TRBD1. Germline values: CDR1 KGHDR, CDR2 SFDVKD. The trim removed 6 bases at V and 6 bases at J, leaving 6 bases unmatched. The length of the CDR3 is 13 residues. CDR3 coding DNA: TGTGCCACCAGTCCCAGACAGGGTGCTGAAGCTTTCTTT. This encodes CATSPRQGAEAFF.

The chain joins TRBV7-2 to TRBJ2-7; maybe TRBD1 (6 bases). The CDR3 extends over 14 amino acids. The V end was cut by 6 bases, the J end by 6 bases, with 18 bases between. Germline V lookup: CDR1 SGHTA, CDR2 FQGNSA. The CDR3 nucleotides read TGTGCCAGCAGAAAGCCAGGGGTAGCACTCGAGCAGTACTTC. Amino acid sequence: CASRKPGVALEQYF.

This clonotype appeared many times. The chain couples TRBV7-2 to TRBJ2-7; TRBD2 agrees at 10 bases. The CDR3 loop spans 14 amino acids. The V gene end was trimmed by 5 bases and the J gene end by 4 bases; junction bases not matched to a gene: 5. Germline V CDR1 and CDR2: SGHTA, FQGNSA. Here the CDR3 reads CASSPRLAGYEQYF. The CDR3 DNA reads TGTGCCAGCAGCCCTAGACTAGCGGGTTACGAGCAGTACTTC.

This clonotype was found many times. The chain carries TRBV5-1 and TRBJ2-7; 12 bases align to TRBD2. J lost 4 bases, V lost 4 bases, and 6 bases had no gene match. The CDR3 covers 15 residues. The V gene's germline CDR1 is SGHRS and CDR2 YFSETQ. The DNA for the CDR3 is TGCGCCAGCAGCCTTACTAGCGGGGGGCCTTACGAGCAGTACTTC. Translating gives CASSLTSGGPYEQYF.

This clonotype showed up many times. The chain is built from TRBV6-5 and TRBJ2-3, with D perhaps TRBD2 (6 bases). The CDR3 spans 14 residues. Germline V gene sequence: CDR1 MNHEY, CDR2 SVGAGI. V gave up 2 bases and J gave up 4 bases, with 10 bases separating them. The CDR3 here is CASSYTLASDTQYF. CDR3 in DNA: TGTGCCAGCAGTTACACCCTAGCGTCAGATACGCAGTATTTT.

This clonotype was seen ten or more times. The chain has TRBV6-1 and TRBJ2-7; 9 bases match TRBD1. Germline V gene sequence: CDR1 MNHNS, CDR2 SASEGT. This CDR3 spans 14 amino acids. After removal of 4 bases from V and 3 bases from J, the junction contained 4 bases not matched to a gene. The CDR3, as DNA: TGTGCCAGCAGTGCCCGGGACAGGGACTACGAGCAGTACTTC. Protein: CASSARDRDYEQYF.

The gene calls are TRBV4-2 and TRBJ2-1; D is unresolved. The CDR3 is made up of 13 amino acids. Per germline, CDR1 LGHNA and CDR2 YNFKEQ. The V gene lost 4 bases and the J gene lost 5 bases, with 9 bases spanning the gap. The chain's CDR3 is CASSPDVDNEQFF. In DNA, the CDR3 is TGTGCCAGCAGCCCTGACGTAGACAATGAGCAGTTCTTC.

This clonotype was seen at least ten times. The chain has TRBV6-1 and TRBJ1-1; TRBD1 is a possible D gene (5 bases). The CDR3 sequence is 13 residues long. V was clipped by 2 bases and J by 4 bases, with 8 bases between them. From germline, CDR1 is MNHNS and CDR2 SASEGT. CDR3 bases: TGTGCCAGCAGTGAATCGGGGCGCACTGAAGCTTTCTTT. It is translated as CASSESGRTEAFF.

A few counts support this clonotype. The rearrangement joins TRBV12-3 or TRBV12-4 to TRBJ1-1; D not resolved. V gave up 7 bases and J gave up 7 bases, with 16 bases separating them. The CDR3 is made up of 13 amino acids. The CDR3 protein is CASTFETILEAFF. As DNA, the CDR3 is TGTGCCAGCACATTTGAGACGATACTTGAAGCTTTCTTT.

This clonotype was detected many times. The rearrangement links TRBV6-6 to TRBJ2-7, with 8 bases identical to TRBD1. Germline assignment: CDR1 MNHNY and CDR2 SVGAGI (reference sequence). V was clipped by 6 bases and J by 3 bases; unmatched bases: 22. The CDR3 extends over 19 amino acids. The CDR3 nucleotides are TGTGCCAGCAGCCCCTTAAGGTCAGGGGGCGCAAACTACGGCTACGAGCAGTACTTC. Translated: CASSPLRSGGANYGYEQYF.

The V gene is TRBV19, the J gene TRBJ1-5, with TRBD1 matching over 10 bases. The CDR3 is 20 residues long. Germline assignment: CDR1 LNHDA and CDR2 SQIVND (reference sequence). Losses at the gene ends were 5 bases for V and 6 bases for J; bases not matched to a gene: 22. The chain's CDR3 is CASSPRTGGNLFRGFQPQHF. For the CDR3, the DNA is TGTGCCAGTAGTCCGAGGACAGGGGGAAATCTTTTTAGGGGTTTTCAGCCCCAGCATTTT. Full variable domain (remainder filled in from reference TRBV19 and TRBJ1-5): DGGITQSPKYLFRKEGQNVTLSCEQNLNHDAMYWYRQDPGQGLRLIYYSQIVNDFQKGDIAEGYSVSREKKESFPLTVTSAQKNPTAFYLCASSPRTGGNLFRGFQPQHFGDGTRLSIL.

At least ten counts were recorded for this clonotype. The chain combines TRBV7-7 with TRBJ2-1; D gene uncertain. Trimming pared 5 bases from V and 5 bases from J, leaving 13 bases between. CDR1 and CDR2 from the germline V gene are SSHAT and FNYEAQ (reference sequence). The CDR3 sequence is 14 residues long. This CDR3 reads CASSLVGSDNEQFF. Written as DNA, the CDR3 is TGTGCCAGCAGCCTCGTGGGGTCTGACAATGAGCAGTTCTTC.

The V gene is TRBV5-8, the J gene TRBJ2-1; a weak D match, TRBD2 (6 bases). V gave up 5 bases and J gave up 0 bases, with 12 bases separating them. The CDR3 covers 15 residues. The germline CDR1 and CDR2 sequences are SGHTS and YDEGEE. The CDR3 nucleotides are TGTGCCAGCAGATTCCGGGGGAGCTCCTACAATGAGCAGTTCTTC. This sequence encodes CASRFRGSSYNEQFF. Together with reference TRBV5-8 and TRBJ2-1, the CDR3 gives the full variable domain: EAGVTQSPTHLIKTRGQQATLRCSPISGHTSVYWYQQALGLGLQFLLWYDEGEERNRGNFPPRFSGRQFPNYSSELNVNALELEDSALYLCASRFRGSSYNEQFFGPGTRLTVL.

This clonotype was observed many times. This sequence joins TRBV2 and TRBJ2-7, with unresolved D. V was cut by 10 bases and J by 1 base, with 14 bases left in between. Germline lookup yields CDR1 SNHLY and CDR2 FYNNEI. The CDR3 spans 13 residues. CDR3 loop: CATRKTPSYEQYF. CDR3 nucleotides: TGTGCCACACGCAAGACTCCTTCCTACGAGCAGTACTTC.

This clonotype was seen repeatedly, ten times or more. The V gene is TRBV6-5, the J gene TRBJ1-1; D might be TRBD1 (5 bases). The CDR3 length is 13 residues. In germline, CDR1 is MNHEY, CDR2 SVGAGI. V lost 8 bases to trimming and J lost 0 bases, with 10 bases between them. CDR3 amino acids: CASCRGMNTEAFF. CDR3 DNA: TGTGCCAGCTGTCGGGGCATGAACACTGAAGCTTTCTTT.